Detailed here is one T cell receptor beta chain. Produced via immunoSEQ multiplex PCR; TCRdb's table is partial and in-frame only. Here the sample spans 65,000 or so clones, about nine tenths being singletons. Between the trimmed V and J ends, which lost 5 bases and 3 bases, there was a span of 19 bases. The CDR3 length is 16 residues. Germline CDR1 reads LNHDA; CDR2 reads SQIVND (reference sequence). These data come from a study of OX40 agonist ivuxolimab in advanced cancers. This TCR was sampled from an adult with an advanced solid tumor such as melanoma, head and neck, liver or kidney cancer. The sequenced sample was CD4+ or CD8+ T cells sorted from blood, obtained in a trial of the OX40 agonist ivuxolimab. The chain links TRBV19 to TRBJ1-2, with D possibly TRBD1 on 6 matching bases. DNA for the CDR3: TGTGCCAGTAGTTCCCTGACAGGCAGGTCCGACTATGGCTACACCTTC. It yields the protein CASSSLTGRSDYGYTF.